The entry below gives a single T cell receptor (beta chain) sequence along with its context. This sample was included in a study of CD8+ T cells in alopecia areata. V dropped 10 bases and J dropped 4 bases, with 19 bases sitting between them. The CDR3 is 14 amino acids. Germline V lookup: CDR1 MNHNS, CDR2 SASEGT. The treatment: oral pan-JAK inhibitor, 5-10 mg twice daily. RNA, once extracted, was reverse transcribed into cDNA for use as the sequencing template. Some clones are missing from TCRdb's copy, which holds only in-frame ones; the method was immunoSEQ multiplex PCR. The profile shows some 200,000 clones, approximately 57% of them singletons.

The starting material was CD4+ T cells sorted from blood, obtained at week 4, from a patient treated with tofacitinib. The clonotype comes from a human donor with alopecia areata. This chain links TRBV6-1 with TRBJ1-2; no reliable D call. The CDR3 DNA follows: TGTGCCACTGGAACGGGCCAGCACGCCTATGGCTACACCTTC. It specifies CATGTGQHAYGYTF.